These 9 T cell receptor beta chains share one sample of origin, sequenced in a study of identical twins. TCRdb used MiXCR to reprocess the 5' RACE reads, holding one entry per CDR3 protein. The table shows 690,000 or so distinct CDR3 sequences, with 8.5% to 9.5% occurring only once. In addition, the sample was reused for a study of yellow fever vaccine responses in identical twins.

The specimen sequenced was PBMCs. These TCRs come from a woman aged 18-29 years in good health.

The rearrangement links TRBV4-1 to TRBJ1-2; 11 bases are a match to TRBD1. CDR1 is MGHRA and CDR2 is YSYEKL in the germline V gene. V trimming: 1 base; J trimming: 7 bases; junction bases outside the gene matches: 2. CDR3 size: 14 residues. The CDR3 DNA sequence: TGCGCCAGCAGCCAAGGGACAGGGGGCTCTGGCTACACCTTC. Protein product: CASSQGTGGSGYTF.

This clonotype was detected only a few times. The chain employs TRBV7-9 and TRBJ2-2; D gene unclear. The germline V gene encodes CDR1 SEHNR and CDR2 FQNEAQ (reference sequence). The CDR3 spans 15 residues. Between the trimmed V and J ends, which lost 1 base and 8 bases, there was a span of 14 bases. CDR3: CASSLVAVPQGELFF. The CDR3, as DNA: TGTGCCAGCAGCTTAGTGGCCGTCCCCCAAGGGGAGCTGTTTTTT.

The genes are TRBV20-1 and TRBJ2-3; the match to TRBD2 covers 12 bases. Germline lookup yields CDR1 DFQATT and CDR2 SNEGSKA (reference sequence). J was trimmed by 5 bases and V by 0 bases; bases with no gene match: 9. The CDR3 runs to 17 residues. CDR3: CSAREPTSGRSGDTQYF. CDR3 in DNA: TGCAGTGCTAGAGAACCCACTAGCGGGAGGTCGGGAGATACGCAGTATTTT.

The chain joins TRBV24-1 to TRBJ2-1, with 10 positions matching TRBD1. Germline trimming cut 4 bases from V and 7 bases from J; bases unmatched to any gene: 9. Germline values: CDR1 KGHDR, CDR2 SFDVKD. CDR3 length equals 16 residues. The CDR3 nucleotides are TGTGCCACCAGTGAACCAAGACAGGGGGCGCGGAATGAGCAGTTCTTC. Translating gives CATSEPRQGARNEQFF.

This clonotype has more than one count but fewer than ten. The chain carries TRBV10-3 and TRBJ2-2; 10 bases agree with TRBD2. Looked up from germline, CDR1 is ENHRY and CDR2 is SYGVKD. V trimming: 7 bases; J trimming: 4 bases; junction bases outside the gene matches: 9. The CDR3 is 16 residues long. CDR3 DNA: TGTGCCATCACGTCGTCTAGCGGGAGCGTCACCGGGGAGCTGTTTTTT. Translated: CAITSSSGSVTGELFF.

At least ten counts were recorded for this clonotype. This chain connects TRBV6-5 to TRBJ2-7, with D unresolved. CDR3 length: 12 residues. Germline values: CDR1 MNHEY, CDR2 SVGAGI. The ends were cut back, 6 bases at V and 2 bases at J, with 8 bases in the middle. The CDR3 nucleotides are TGTGCCAGCAGCTCCCACACCTACGAGCAGTACTTC. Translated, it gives CASSSHTYEQYF.

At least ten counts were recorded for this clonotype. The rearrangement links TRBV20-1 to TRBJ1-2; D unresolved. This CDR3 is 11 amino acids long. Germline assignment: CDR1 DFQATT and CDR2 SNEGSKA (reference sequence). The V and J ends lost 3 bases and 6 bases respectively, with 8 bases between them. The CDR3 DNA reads TGCAGTGCTAGGAGGGAACATGGCTACACCTTC. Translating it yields CSARREHGYTF.

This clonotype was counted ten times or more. The CDR3 spells CASSLLGVNTEAFF. In DNA form, the CDR3 reads TGTGCCAGCAGTTTATTGGGAGTGAACACTGAAGCTTTCTTT. The chain uses TRBV27 and TRBJ1-1; D not resolved. Trimming left V 1 base short and J 0 bases short, with 6 bases between. CDR3 length: 14 residues. Germline assignment: CDR1 MNHEY and CDR2 SMNVEV (reference sequence).

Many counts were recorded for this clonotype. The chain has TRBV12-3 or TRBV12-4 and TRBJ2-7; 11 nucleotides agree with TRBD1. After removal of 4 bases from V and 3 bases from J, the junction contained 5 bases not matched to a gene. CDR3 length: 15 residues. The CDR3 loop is CASSSGTGGNYEQYF. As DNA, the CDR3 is TGTGCCAGCAGTTCTGGGACAGGGGGGAACTACGAGCAGTACTTC.